What follows is one TCR beta chain and its context. A much larger clone is a single base away; this may be a read error. This entry comes from a study of T cells in Graves' hyperthyroidism and ophthalmopathy. The investigators amplified TCR beta CDR3 regions from RNA transcripts. First-round RT-PCR targeting the TCR CDR3 was performed with the HTBI primer set. TCRdb independently ran MiXCR on the multiplex PCR reads; one entry per CDR3 protein. This table has about 290,000 distinct CDR3 sequences, 16% appearing once. Germline CDR1 reads SGHRS; CDR2 reads YFSETQ. The CDR3 totals 12 residues. This chain joins TRBV5-1 and TRBJ2-7; D may be TRBD1 (5 bases). Sequenced material: blood. This receptor was taken from a man between 25 and 39 years old with Graves' hyperthyroidism. DNA of the CDR3: TGCGCCAGCAGACGCAACAGGAACGAGCGGTACTTC. Its protein product is CASRRNRNERYF. Full variable domain (outside the CDR3, taken from reference TRBV5-1 and TRBJ2-7): KAGVTQTPRYLIKTRGQQVTLSCSPISGHRSVSWYQQTPGQGLQFLFEYFSETQRNKGNFPGRFSGRQFSNSRSEMNVSTLELGDSALYLCASRRNRNERYFGPGTRLTVT.